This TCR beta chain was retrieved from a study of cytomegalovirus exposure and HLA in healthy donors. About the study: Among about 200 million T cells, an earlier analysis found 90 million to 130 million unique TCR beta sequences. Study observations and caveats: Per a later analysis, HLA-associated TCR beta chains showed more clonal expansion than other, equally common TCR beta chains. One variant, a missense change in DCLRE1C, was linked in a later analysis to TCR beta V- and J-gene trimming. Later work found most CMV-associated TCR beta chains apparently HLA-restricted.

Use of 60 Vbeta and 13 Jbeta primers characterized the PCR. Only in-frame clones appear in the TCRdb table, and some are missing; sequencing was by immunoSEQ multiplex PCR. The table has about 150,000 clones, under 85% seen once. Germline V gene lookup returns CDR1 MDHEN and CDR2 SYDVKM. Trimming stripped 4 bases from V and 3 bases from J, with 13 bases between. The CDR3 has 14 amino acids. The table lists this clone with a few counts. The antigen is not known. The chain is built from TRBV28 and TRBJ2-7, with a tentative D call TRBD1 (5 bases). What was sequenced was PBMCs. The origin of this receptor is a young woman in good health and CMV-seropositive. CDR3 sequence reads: CASSSQGPIYEQYF. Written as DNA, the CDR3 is TGTGCCAGCAGTTCCCAGGGTCCGATCTACGAGCAGTACTTC.